This T cell receptor (beta chain) derives from a study of cytomegalovirus exposure and HLA in healthy donors. Overall study results and limits: Presence/absence analyses took donor sequencing depth as roughly uniform. One variant, a missense change in DCLRE1C, was linked in a later analysis to TCR beta V- and J-gene trimming. CMV serostatus was the sole immune exposure data available.

Points on this clone: Its antigen is unidentified.

The primer mix had 60 Vbeta and 13 Jbeta primers. Generated by immunoSEQ multiplex PCR, the TCRdb table keeps only in-frame clones and is missing some. The sample includes 210,000 or so clones, 65% to 85% of them seen just once. The V gene lost 4 bases and the J gene lost 5 bases, with 21 bases spanning the gap. CDR3 length: 17 amino acids. Germline assignment: CDR1 LNHDA and CDR2 SQIVND (reference sequence). Whereas donors were nominally healthy upon sampling, unrecorded immune exposures were probable. The receptor's source is a boy under 10 years old in good health and CMV-seronegative. The chain joins TRBV19 to TRBJ1-5, with unresolved D. The specimen was PBMCs. As DNA, the CDR3 is TGTGCCAGTAGTACTGCACCCGGTCTTCCCTCTTATCAGCCCCAGCATTTT. It yields the protein CASSTAPGLPSYQPQHF. Full variable domain (missing parts from reference TRBV19 and TRBJ1-5): DGGITQSPKYLFRKEGQNVTLSCEQNLNHDAMYWYRQDPGQGLRLIYYSQIVNDFQKGDIAEGYSVSREKKESFPLTVTSAQKNPTAFYLCASSTAPGLPSYQPQHFGDGTRLSIL.